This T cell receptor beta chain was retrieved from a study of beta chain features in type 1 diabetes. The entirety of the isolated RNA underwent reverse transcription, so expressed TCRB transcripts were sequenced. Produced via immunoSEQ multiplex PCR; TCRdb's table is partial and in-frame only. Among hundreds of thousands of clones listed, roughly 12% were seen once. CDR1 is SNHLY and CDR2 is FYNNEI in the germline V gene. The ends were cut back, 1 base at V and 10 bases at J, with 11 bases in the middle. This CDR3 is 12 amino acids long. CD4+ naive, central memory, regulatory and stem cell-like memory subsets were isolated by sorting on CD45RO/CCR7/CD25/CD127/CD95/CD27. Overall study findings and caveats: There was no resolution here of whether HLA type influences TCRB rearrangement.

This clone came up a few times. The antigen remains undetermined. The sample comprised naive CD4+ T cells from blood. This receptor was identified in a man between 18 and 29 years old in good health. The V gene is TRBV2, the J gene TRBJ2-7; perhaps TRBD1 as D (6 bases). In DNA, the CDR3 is TGTGCCAGCAGTGAAGTTCGCAGGGGACAGTACTTC. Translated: CASSEVRRGQYF. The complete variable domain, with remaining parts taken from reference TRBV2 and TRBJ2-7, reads EPEVTQTPSHQVTQMGQEVILRCVPISNHLYFYWYRQILGQKVEFLVSFYNNEISEKSEIFDDQFSVERPDGSNFTLKIRSTKLEDSAMYFCASSEVRRGQYFGPGTRLTVT.